This TCR beta chain was sequenced in a study of shared clonotypes between healthy human individuals. Study observations and caveats: Non-shared clonotypes had lower generation probabilities than clonotypes shared by all four sorted-subset donors.

Libraries were prepared by immunoSEQ multiplex PCR; TCRdb keeps only in-frame clonotypes and omits some of them. Of millions of clones listed, about 93% are singletons. CD45RO-negative, CCR7-positively selected cells formed the naive CD8 fraction, excluding terminally differentiated effector memory CD45RA+ cells. Remarks on this clone: Its target is not known.

V was shortened by 2 bases and J by 6 bases, with 17 bases between the two germline ends. Germline CDR1 and CDR2: MNHEY and SVGAGI. This CDR3 spans 16 amino acids. The clonotype comes from a man aged 18-30 years in good health. Some clones in this sample may be carry-over from other donors' samples. Sequencing was carried out using naive CD8+ T cells from PBMCs. J is TRBJ2-1 and V is TRBV6-5, with D hard to call. CDR3 DNA: TGTGCCAGCAGTTACGCTGGAGAAGGTCGCGGCAATGAGCAGTTCTTC. Translation gives CASSYAGEGRGNEQFF.